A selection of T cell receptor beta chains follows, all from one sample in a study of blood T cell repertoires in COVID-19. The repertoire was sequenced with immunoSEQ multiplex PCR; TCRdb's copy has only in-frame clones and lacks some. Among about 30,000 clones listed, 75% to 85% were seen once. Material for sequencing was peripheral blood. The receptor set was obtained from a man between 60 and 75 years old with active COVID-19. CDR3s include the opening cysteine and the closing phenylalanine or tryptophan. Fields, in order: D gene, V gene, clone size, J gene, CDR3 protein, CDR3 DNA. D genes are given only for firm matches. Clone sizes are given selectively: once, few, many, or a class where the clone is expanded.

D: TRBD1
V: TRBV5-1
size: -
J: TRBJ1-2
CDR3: CASSFDRGELDGYTF
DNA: TGCGCCAGCAGCTTTGACAGGGGGGAACTCGATGGCTACACCTTC

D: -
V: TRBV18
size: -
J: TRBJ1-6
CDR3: CASSPTTARNSPLHF
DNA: TGTGCCAGCTCACCGACGACTGCAAGGAATTCACCCCTCCACTTT

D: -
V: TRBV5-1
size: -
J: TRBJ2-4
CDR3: CASSPLGHIAENIQYF
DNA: TGCGCCAGCAGCCCACTCGGCCATATAGCGGAAAACATTCAGTACTTC

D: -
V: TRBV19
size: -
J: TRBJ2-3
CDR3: CASRVARGDTQYF
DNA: TGTGCCAGTAGGGTGGCAAGGGGGGATACGCAGTATTTT

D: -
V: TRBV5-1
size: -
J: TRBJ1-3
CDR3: CASSLSQGRRNTIYF
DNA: TGCGCCAGCAGCTTGTCGCAGGGTAGACGAAACACCATATATTTT

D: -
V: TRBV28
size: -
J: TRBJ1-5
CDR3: CASSFRDYYSNQPQHF
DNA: TGTGCCAGCAGTTTCAGGGATTACTATAGCAATCAGCCCCAGCATTTT

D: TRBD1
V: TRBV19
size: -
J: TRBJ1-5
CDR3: CASSTRDRGRQPQHF
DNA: TGTGCCAGTAGTACCAGGGACAGGGGCCGACAGCCCCAGCATTTT

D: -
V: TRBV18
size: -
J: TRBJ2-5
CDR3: CASSPTGSGGTQYF
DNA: TGTGCCAGCTCACCAACCGGGAGTGGGGGGACCCAGTACTTC

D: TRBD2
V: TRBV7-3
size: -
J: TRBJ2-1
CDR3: CASSLRGGRLAGYNEQFF
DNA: TGTGCCAGCAGCTTAAGGGGAGGGCGGCTAGCGGGTTACAATGAGCAGTTCTTC

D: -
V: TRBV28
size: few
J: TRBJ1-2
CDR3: CASSLWGREAGYTF
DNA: TGTGCCAGCAGTTTATGGGGCAGGGAGGCTGGCTACACCTTC

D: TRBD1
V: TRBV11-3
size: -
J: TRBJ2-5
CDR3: CASSSGGAETQYF
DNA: TGTGCCAGCAGCTCAGGGGGAGCAGAGACCCAGTACTTC

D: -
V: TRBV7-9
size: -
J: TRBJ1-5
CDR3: CASSLGSAGQPQHF
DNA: TGTGCCAGCAGCTTAGGGTCGGCGGGGCAGCCCCAGCATTTT

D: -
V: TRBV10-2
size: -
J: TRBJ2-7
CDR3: CASSLEREQYF
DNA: TGCGCCAGCAGCCTTGAGCGCGAGCAGTACTTC

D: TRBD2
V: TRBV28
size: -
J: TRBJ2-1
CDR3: CASIPIAGGPWNEQFF
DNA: TGTGCCAGCATTCCAATAGCGGGAGGGCCTTGGAATGAGCAGTTCTTC

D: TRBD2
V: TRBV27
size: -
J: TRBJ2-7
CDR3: CASSFSYSSGSASYEQYF
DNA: TGTGCCAGCAGTTTTTCTTATTCTAGCGGGAGTGCGTCCTACGAGCAGTACTTC

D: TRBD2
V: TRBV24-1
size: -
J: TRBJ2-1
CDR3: CATSDPLAVSYNEQFF
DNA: TGTGCCACCAGTGACCCACTAGCGGTCTCCTACAATGAGCAGTTCTTC

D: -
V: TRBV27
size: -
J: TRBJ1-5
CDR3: CASSLLSNQPQHF
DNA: TGTGCCAGCAGTCTCCTGTCCAATCAGCCCCAGCATTTT

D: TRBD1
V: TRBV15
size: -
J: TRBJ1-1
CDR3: CATSSGGTGSNTEAFF
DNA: TGTGCCACCAGCAGTGGCGGGACAGGGTCGAACACTGAAGCTTTCTTT

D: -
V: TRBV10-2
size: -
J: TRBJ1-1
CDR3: CASSVGAGSVAEAFF
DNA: TGCGCCAGCAGTGTGGGGGCAGGGTCCGTCGCTGAAGCTTTCTTT

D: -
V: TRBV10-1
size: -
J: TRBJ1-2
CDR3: CASSDGGYGYTF
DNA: TGCGCCAGCAGTGACGGTGGCTATGGCTACACCTTC

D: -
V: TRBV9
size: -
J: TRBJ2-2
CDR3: CASSVLPSNTGELFF
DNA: TGTGCCAGCAGCGTACTCCCCTCCAACACCGGGGAGCTGTTTTTT

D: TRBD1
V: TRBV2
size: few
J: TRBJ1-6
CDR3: CASTGQGNNSPLHF
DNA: TGTGCCAGCACTGGACAGGGTAATAATTCACCCCTCCACTTT

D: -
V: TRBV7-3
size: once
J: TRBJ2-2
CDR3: CASSLGTGELFF
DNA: TGTGCCAGCAGCTTGGGGACAGGGGAGCTGTTTTTT

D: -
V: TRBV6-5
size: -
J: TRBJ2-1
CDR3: CASRRSYNEQFF
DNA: TGTGCCAGCAGACGGTCCTACAATGAGCAGTTCTTC

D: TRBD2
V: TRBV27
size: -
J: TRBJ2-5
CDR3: CASSLVGERAGGEYF
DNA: TGTGCCAGCAGTTTAGTAGGGGAAAGGGCCGGGGGGGAGTACTTC

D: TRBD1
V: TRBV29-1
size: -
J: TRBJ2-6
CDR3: CSVRGLSSGANVLTF
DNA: TGCAGCGTTAGGGGGCTAAGCTCTGGGGCCAACGTCCTGACTTTC

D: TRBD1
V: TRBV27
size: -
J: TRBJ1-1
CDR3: CASSATGGLNTEAFF
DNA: TGTGCCAGCAGTGCCACAGGGGGGCTGAACACTGAAGCTTTCTTT

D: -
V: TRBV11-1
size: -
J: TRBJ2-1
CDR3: CASSLNPGEQFF
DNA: TGTGCCAGCAGCTTAAACCCGGGAGAGCAGTTCTTC

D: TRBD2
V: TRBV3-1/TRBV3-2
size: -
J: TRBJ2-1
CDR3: CASSPPTSGRMGEQFF
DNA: TGTGCCAGCAGCCCCCCGACTAGCGGGAGGATGGGTGAGCAGTTCTTC

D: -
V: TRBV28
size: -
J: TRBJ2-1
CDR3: CASKTENYSYNEQFF
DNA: TGTGCCAGCAAGACTGAGAACTACTCCTACAATGAGCAGTTCTTC

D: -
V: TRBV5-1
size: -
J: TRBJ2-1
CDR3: CASSLREAYNEQFF
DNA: TGCGCCAGCAGCTTGAGGGAGGCCTACAATGAGCAGTTCTTC

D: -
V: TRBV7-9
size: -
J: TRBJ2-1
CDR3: CASSLKSDEQFF
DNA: TGTGCCAGCAGCTTAAAAAGCGATGAGCAGTTCTTC

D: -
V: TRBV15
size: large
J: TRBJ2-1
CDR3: CATSRDANTYNEQFF
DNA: TGTGCCACCAGCAGAGATGCAAACACGTACAATGAGCAGTTCTTC

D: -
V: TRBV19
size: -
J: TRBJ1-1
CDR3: CASRTLRTRDTEAFF
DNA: TGTGCCAGTAGAACCCTCAGGACACGCGACACTGAAGCTTTCTTT

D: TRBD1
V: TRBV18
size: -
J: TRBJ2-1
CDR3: CASSPLGTGVNEQFF
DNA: TGTGCCAGCTCACCACTAGGGACAGGGGTAAATGAGCAGTTCTTC

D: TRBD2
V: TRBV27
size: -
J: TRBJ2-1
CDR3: CASVPPTSKSSYNEQFF
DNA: TGTGCCAGCGTACCCCCGACTAGCAAGAGCTCCTACAATGAGCAGTTCTTC